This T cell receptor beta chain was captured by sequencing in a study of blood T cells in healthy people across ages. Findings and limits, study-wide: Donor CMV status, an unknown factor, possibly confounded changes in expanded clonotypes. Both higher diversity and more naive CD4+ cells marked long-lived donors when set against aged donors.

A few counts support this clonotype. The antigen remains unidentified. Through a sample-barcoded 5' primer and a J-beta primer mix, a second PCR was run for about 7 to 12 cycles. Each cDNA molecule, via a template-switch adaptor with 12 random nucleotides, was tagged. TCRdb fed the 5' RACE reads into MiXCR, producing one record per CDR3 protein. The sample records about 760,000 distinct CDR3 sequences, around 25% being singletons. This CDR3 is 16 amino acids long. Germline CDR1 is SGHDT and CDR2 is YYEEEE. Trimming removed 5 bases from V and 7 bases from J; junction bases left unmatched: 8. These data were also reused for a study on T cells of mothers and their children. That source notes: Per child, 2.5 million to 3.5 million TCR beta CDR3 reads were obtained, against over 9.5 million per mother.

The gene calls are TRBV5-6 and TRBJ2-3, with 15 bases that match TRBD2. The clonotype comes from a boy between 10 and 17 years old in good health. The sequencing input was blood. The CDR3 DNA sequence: TGTGCCAGCAGATTCCGGACTAGCGGGAGGGTAAATACGCAGTATTTT. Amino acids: CASRFRTSGRVNTQYF.